This T cell receptor (beta chain) was captured in a study of blood T cell repertoires in COVID-19. Study details: Samples representing acute and convalescent COVID-19 were sourced from the United States, Italy and Spain.

In the study's own analysis: Reference gene primer amplification in the assay estimated nucleated cell counts. TCRdb's table, derived via immunoSEQ multiplex PCR, lists solely in-frame clones and lacks some. The DNA was the basis for D and trimming; V, J and clone size are from that table. The repertoire holds more than 95,000 clones, with 86% as singletons. The CDR3 is made up of 11 amino acids. The germline V and J ends were trimmed by 2 bases and 6 bases, with 5 bases remaining between them. The V gene's germline CDR1 is MNHEY and CDR2 SVGAGI. Sequencing was carried out using peripheral blood. The chain joins TRBV6-5 to TRBJ2-7; a weak D match, TRBD2 (5 bases). The receptor was isolated from an older woman in a cohort sampled during active or convalescent COVID-19. The CDR3 DNA sequence: TGTGCCAGCAGTTACGGGAGCGAGCAGTACTTC. This translates into CASSYGSEQYF.